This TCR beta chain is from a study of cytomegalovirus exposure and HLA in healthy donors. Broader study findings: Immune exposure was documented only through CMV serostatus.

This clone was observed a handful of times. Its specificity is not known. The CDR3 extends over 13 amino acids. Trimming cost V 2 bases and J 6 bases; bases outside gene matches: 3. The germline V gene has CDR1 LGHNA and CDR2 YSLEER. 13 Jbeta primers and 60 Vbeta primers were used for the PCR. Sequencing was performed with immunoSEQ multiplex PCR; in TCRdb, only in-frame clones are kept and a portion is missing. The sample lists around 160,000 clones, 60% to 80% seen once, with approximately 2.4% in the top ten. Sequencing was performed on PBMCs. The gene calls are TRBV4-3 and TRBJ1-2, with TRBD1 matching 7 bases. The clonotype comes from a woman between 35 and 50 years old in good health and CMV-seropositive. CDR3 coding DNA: TGCGCCAGCAGCCAAACAGGGGAGAATGGCTACACCTTC. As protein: CASSQTGENGYTF.